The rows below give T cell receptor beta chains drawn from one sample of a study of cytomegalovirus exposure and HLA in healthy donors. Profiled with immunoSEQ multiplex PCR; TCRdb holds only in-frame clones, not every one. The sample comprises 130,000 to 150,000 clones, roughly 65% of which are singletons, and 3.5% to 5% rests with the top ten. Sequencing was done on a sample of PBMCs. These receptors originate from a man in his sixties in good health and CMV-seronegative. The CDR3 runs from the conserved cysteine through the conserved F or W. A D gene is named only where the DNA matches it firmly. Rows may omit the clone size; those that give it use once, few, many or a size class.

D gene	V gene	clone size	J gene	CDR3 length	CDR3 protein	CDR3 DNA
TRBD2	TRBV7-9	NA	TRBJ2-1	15	CASPPRQRERDEQFF	TGTGCCAGCCCTCCCCGTCAGCGGGAGCGGGATGAGCAGTTCTTC
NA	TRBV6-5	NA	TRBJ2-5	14	CASSTGRDQETQYF	TGTGCCAGCAGCACAGGGCGAGACCAAGAGACCCAGTACTTC
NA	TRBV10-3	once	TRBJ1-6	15	CAISESMRQNSPLHF	TGTGCCATCAGTGAGTCGATGAGACAAAATTCACCCCTCCACTTT
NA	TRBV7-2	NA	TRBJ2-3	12	CASSLSTDTQYF	TGTGCCAGCAGTCTAAGCACAGATACGCAGTATTTT
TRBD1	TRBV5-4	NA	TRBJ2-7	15	CASSLGGQGSYEQYF	TGTGCCAGCAGCTTGGGGGGACAGGGTAGCTACGAGCAGTACTTC
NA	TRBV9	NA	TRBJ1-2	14	CASSPGEYSSGYTF	TGTGCCAGCAGCCCCGGGGAGTATTCGAGTGGCTACACCTTC
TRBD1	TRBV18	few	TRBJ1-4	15	CASSSLGQGGEKLFF	TGTGCCAGCTCCTCCCTTGGACAGGGTGGTGAAAAACTGTTTTTT
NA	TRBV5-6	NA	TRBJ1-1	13	CASSLDPQTEAFF	TGTGCCAGCAGCTTGGACCCACAGACGGAAGCTTTCTTT
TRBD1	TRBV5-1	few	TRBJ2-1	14	CASSRSGGYNEQFF	TGCGCCAGCTCTAGATCAGGGGGCTACAATGAGCAGTTCTTC
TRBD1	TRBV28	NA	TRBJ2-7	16	CASSLARDRGSHEQYF	TGTGCCAGCAGTTTAGCCCGCGACAGGGGGTCCCACGAGCAGTACTTC
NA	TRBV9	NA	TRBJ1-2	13	CASSARQGDGYTF	TGTGCCAGCAGCGCTCGCCAGGGTGATGGCTACACCTTC
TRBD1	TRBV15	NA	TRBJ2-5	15	CATSRDPGQGETQYF	TGTGCCACCAGCAGAGATCCGGGACAGGGTGAGACCCAGTACTTC
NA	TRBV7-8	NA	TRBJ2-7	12	CASSLAYYEQYF	TGTGCCAGCAGCTTAGCGTACTACGAGCAGTACTTC
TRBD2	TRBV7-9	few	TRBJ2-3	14	CASSLRGRGDTQYF	TGTGCCAGCAGCTTACGCGGGAGAGGGGATACGCAGTATTTT
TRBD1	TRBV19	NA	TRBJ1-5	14	CASSMRTGDQPQHF	TGTGCCAGTAGTATGAGGACAGGGGATCAGCCCCAGCATTTT
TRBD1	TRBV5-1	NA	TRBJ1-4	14	CASSWTGTNEKLFF	TGCGCCAGCAGCTGGACAGGGACTAATGAAAAACTGTTTTTT
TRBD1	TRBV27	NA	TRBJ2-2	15	CASRLNRGVTGELFF	TGTGCCAGCAGGTTGAACAGGGGGGTCACCGGGGAGCTGTTTTTT
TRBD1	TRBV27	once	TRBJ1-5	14	CASSPLDRSQPQHF	TGTGCCAGCAGTCCGTTGGACAGGAGTCAGCCCCAGCATTTT
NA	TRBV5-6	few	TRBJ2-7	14	CASSLKGGGPEQYF	TGTGCCAGCAGCTTGAAGGGCGGGGGCCCCGAGCAGTACTTC
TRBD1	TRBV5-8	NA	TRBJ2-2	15	CASSPGTANTGELFF	TGTGCCAGCAGCCCCGGGACAGCTAACACCGGGGAGCTGTTTTTT
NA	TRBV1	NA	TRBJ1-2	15	CTSSQDLSRNYGYTF	TGCACCAGCAGCCAAGATCTTTCCAGGAACTATGGCTACACCTTC
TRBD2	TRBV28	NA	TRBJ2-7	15	CATESEGTNDVEQYF	TGTGCCACCGAGTCAGAGGGGACTAACGATGTCGAGCAGTACTTC
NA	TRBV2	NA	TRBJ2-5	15	CASTYGGGGQETQYF	TGTGCCAGCACCTACGGGGGAGGGGGGCAAGAGACCCAGTACTTC
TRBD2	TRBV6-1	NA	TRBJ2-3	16	CASSEGGSGRVNTQYF	TGTGCCAGCAGTGAAGGGGGTAGCGGGAGGGTAAATACGCAGTATTTT
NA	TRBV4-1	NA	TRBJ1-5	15	CASRLQGLWNQPQHF	TGCGCCAGCAGGCTACAGGGATTGTGGAATCAGCCCCAGCATTTT
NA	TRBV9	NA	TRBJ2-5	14	CASSVGLREETQYF	TGTGCCAGCAGCGTAGGTCTCAGGGAAGAGACCCAGTACTTC
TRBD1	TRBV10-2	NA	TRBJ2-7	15	CASRELRDRSYEQYF	TGCGCCAGCAGAGAGCTCCGGGACAGATCCTACGAGCAGTACTTC
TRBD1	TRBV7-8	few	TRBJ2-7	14	CASSKQGRTGEQYF	TGTGCCAGCAGCAAACAGGGGCGCACGGGGGAGCAGTACTTC
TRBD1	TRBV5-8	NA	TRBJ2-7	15	CASSRRTGSPYEQYF	TGTGCCAGCAGCAGAAGGACAGGCTCGCCCTACGAGCAGTACTTC
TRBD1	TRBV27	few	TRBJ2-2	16	CASRLTGTENTGELFF	TGTGCCAGCAGATTAACCGGGACAGAGAACACCGGGGAGCTGTTTTTT
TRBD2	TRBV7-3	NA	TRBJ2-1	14	CASSLRGRINEQFF	TGTGCCAGCAGCTTACGCGGGAGAATCAATGAGCAGTTCTTC
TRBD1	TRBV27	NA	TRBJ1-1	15	CASRETGGANTEAFF	TGTGCCAGCAGGGAGACAGGGGGCGCGAACACTGAAGCTTTCTTT
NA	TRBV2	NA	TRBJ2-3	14	CASRSEGPPDTQYF	TGTGCCAGCAGGAGCGAGGGCCCCCCAGATACGCAGTATTTT
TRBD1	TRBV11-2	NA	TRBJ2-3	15	CASSTDRGWTDTQYF	TGTGCCAGCAGCACCGACAGGGGATGGACAGATACGCAGTATTTT
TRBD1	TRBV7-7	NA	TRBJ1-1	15	CASSPGQGAITEAFF	TGTGCCAGCAGCCCCGGACAGGGGGCGATCACTGAAGCTTTCTTT
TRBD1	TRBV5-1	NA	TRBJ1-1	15	CASSGRDSWNTEAFF	TGCGCCAGCAGCGGCCGGGACAGCTGGAACACTGAAGCTTTCTTT
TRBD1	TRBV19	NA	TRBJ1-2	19	CASSIPRPGQVRPNYGYTF	TGTGCCAGTAGTATACCTCGTCCGGGACAGGTGAGGCCTAACTATGGCTACACCTTC
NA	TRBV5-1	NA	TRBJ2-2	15	CASSFRDPGAGELFF	TGCGCCAGCAGCTTCCGGGACCCAGGGGCCGGGGAGCTGTTTTTT
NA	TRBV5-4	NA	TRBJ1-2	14	CASSYPGGDYGYTF	TGTGCCAGCAGCTACCCGGGAGGGGACTATGGCTACACCTTC
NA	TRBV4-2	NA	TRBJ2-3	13	CASSPPSGDTQYF	TGTGCCAGCAGCCCCCCCAGCGGAGATACGCAGTATTTT
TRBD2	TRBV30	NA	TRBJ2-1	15	CAWSEGGSSYNEQFF	TGTGCCTGGAGTGAAGGCGGGAGTTCCTACAATGAGCAGTTCTTC
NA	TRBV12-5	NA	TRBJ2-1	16	CASGSGRGTRDNEQFF	TGTGCTAGTGGTTCGGGCCGAGGGACTCGGGACAATGAGCAGTTCTTC
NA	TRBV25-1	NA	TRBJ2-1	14	CASSEYREYNEQFF	TGTGCCAGCAGTGAATATCGGGAGTACAATGAGCAGTTCTTC
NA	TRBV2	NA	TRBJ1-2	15	CASSVEGVTLYGYTF	TGTGCCAGCAGTGTAGAAGGGGTTACCCTCTATGGCTACACCTTC
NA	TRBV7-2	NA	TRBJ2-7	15	CASSLGQGNLDEQYF	TGTGCCAGCAGCTTGGGTCAGGGGAATCTTGACGAGCAGTACTTC
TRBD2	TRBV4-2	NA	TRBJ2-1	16	CASSPSGTSVYNEQFF	TGTGCCAGCAGCCCTTCCGGGACTAGCGTCTACAATGAGCAGTTCTTC
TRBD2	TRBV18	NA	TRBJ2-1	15	CASSQGLAGGGEQFF	TGTGCCAGCTCACAAGGACTAGCGGGAGGTGGTGAGCAGTTCTTC
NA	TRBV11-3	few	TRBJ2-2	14	CASSLNAGNGELFF	TGTGCCAGCAGCTTAAACGCGGGAAACGGGGAGCTGTTTTTT
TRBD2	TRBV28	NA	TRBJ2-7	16	CASSLGVLAGSYEQYF	TGTGCCAGCAGTTTAGGTGTACTAGCGGGGTCCTACGAGCAGTACTTC
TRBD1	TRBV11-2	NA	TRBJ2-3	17	CASSSGTGGGRTDTQYF	TGTGCCAGCAGCTCCGGGACAGGGGGCGGTCGGACAGATACGCAGTATTTT
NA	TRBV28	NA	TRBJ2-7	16	CASSSGIAQHPYEQYF	TGTGCCAGCAGTTCCGGGATAGCGCAACACCCCTACGAGCAGTACTTC
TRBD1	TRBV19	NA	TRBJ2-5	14	CASSPSTGGETQYF	TGTGCCAGTAGCCCATCGACAGGGGGGGAGACCCAGTACTTC
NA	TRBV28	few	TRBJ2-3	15	CASSLSGGVADTQYF	TGTGCCAGCAGTTTATCAGGAGGGGTGGCAGATACGCAGTATTTT
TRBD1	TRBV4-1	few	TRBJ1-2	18	CASSHLDRGPGIPYGYTF	TGCGCCAGCAGCCACCTCGACAGGGGGCCCGGGATCCCCTATGGCTACACCTTC
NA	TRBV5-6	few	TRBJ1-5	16	CASSLWPEYSNQPQHF	TGTGCCAGCAGCTTGTGGCCCGAATATAGCAATCAGCCCCAGCATTTT
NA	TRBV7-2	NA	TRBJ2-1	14	CASSPLFAADEQFF	TGTGCCAGCAGCCCACTTTTCGCAGCGGACGAGCAGTTCTTC
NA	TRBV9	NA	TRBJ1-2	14	CASSVTEGVYGYTF	TGTGCCAGCAGCGTAACAGAGGGCGTCTATGGCTACACCTTC
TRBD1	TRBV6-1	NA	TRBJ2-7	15	CASKVDRSSSYEQYF	TGTGCCAGCAAAGTGGACAGGTCGAGCTCCTACGAGCAGTACTTC
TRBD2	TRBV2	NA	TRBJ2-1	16	CASWASGSIAYNEQFF	TGTGCCAGCTGGGCTAGCGGGAGTATCGCCTACAATGAGCAGTTCTTC